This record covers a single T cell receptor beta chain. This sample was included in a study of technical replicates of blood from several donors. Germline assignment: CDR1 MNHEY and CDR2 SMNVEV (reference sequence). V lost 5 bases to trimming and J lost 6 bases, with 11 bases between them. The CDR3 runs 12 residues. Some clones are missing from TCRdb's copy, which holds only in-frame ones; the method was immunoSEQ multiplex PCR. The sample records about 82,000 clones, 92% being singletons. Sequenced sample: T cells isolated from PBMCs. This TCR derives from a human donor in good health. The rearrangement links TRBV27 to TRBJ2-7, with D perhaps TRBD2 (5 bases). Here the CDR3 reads CASSHPGGEQYF. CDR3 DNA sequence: TGTGCCAGCAGTCACCCTGGAGGCGAGCAGTACTTC.